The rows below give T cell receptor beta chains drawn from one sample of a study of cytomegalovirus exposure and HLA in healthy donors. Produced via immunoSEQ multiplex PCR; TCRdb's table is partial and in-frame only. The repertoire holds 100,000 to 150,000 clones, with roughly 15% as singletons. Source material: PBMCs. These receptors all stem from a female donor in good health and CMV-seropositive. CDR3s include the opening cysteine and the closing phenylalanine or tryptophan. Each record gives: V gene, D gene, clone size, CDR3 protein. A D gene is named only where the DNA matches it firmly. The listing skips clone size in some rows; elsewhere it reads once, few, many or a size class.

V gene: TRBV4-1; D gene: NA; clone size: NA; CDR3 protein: CASSQVSVGETQYF
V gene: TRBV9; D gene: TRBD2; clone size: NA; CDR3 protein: CASSVDGLAGTDTQYF
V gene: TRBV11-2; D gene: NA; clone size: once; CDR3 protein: CASSLDRPLANYGYTF
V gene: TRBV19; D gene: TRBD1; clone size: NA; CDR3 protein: CASSPWTGVRNTIYF
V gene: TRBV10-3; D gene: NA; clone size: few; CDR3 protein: CAISGRGDGYTF
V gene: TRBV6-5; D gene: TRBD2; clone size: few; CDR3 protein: CASTGGLAYEQYF
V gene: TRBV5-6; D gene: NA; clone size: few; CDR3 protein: CASSLFPGSYNSPLHF
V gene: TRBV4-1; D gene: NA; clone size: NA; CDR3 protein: CASSKRWQGTYEQYF
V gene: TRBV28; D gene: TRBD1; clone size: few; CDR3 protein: CASSSEQGGGEKLFF
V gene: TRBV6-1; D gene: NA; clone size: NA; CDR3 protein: CASRNRVVYGYTF
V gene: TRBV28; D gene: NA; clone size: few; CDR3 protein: CASSPDSHTGELFF
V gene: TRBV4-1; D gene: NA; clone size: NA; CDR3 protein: CASSHLAVSSYEQYF
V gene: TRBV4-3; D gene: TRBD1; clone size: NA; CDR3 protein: CASSQDSRDRYKAEAFF
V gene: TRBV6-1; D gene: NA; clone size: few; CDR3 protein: CASGDYNEQFF
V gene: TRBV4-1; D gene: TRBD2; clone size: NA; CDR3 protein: CASSQDPASGRSYYEQYF
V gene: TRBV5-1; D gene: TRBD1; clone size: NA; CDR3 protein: CASSLRQGAEKLFF
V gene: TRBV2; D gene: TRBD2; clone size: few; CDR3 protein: CASSGLAGGLVYEQYF
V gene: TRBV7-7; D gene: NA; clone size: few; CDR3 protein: CASSLPPRETQYF
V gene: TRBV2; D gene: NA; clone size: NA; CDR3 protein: CASPAKYHSTDTQYF
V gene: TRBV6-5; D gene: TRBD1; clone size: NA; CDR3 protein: CASSNRGYEQYF
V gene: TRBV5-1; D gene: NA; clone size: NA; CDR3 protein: CASSYGGGYEKLFF
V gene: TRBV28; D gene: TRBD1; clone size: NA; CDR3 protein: CASSLWDSQETQYF
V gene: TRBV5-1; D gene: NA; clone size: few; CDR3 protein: CASSSLGDEQFF
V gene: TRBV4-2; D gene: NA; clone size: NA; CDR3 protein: CASSQDMGYTF
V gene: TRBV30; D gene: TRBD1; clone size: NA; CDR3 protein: CAWSSGTGVYEQYF
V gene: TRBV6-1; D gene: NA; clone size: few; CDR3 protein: CASREQGVYEQYF
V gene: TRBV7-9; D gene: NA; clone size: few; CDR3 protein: CASTQVNSYEQYF
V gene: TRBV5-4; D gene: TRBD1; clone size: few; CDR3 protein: CASSLDGTEGGQPQHF
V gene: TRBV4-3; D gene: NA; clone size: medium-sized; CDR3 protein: CASSQEIGSGANVLTF
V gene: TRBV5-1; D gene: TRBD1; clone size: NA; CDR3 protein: CASRVTGATTNEKLFF
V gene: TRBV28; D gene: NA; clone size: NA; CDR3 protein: CASSLFKNTEAFF